A selection of T cell receptor beta chains follows, all from one sample in a study of blood T cells in healthy people across ages. MiXCR was run by TCRdb on the 5' RACE reads, yielding one entry per CDR3 protein. The sample includes 1,100,000 or so distinct CDR3 sequences, 35% to 50% of them seen just once. The specimen was blood. The receptor source for this set is an older woman in good health. CDR3s leave out the opening cysteine and the closing phenylalanine or tryptophan.

cdr3_aa,v_call,j_call
ASSLEGYRTETQY,TRBV5-5,TRBJ2-5
AWSTGPWNEQF,TRBV30,TRBJ2-1
ASSLRDNYSGANVLT,TRBV27,TRBJ2-6
ASRPDRGLYEQY,TRBV5-1,TRBJ2-7
ASSLRLSGHEQF,TRBV7-8,TRBJ2-1
ASSIGQGYQPQH,TRBV21-1,TRBJ1-5
ASSFRKGRSDEQY,TRBV27,NA
ASSRGQGDYGYT,TRBV9,TRBJ1-2
ASSYGGASPPNQQF,TRBV6-2/TRBV6-3,TRBJ2-1
AGQGQGYGYT,TRBV2,TRBJ1-2
SAREGGGSYGYT,TRBV20-1,TRBJ1-2
SVPQGTPNEKLF,TRBV29-1,TRBJ1-4
ASRYRDRGHNEQF,TRBV2,TRBJ2-1
ASSLGLDRARETQY,TRBV11-2,TRBJ2-5
ASSMTGEETQY,TRBV7-9,TRBJ2-5
ASNPRGNSGQQLYNEQY,TRBV12-3/TRBV12-4,NA
ARYRGSSYEQY,TRBV6-1,TRBJ2-7
ASSLAGQAVQY,TRBV12-3/TRBV12-4,TRBJ2-5
SATTGSGGYT,TRBV20-1,TRBJ1-2
ASSSGGGPYNEQF,TRBV4-2,TRBJ2-1
ASSLVGEETQF,TRBV5-1,NA
ASSQDHTGTGGSGYT,TRBV14,TRBJ1-2
ASRNRSGSGYEQY,TRBV5-1,TRBJ2-7
ASSDWGSAYKQY,TRBV5-6,TRBJ2-7
ASSPVRNFRDFWSQY,TRBV6-1,TRBJ2-7
ASSDRGTRINEQY,TRBV25-1,TRBJ2-5
ASGFGLAVNNEQF,TRBV12-5,TRBJ2-1
ATKRYGGDNEQF,TRBV27,TRBJ2-1
ASSPRLTSVADTQY,TRBV9,TRBJ2-3
AISEFSGRDNEQF,TRBV10-3,TRBJ2-1
ASLPTGTTLSYEQY,TRBV6-2/TRBV6-3,TRBJ2-7
ASSLVSRNEQF,TRBV7-2,TRBJ2-1
ASSLAARGAGEQY,TRBV7-8,TRBJ2-7
SARDLLAGESYEQY,TRBV20-1,TRBJ2-7
ASSQTRRDTEAF,TRBV2,TRBJ1-1
SAREGTGTSRNEQF,TRBV20-1,TRBJ2-1
ASSLEGRSEAF,TRBV12-3/TRBV12-4,TRBJ1-1
SASGLTPGNEQF,TRBV20-1,TRBJ2-1
ASSPLPSDESYNEQF,TRBV12-3/TRBV12-4,TRBJ2-1